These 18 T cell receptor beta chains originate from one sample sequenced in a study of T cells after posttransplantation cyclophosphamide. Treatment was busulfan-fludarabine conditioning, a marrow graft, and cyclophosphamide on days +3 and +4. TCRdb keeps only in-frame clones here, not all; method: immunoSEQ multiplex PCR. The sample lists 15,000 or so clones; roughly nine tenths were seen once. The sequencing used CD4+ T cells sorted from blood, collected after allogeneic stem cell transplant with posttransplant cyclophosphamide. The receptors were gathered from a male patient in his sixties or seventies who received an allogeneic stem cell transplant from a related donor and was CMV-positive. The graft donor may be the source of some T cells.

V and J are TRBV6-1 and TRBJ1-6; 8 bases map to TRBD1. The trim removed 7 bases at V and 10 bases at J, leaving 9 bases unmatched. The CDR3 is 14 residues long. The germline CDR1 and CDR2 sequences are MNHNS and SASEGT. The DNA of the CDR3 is TGTGCCAGCACTCTGGGACAGGCAGGGTCACCCCTCCACTTT. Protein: CASTLGQAGSPLHF.

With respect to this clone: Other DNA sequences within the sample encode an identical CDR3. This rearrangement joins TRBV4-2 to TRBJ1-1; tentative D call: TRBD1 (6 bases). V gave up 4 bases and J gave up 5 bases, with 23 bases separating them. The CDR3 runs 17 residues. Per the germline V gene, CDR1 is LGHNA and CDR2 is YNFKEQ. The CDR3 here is CASSLAMLTTGKTEAFF. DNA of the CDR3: TGTGCCAGCAGCCTCGCAATGCTTACAACAGGGAAAACTGAAGCTTTCTTT.

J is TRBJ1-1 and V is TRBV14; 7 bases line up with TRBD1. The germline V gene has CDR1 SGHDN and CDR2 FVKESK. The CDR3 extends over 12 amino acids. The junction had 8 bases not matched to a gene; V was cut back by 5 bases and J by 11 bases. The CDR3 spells CASSLQGFRAFF. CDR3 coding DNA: TGTGCCAGCAGCTTACAGGGGTTTCGGGCTTTCTTT.

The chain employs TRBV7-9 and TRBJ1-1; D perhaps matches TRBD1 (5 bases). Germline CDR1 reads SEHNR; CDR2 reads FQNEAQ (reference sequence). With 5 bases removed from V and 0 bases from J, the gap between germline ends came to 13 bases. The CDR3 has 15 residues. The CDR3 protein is CASSATGVMNTEAFF. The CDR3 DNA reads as TGTGCCAGCAGCGCAACGGGGGTCATGAACACTGAAGCTTTCTTT.

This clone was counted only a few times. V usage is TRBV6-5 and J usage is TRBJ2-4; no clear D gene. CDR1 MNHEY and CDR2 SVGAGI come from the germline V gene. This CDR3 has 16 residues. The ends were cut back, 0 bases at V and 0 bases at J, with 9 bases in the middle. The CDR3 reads CASSYSSTLAKNIQYF. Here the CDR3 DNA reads TGTGCCAGCAGTTACTCGAGCACTCTAGCCAAAAACATTCAGTACTTC.

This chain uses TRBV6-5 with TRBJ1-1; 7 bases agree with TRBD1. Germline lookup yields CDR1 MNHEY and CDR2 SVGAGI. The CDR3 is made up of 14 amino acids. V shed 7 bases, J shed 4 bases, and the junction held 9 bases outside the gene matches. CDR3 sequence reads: CASTPGGRGTEAFF. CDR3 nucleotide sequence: TGTGCCAGCACCCCAGGGGGGCGAGGCACTGAAGCTTTCTTT.

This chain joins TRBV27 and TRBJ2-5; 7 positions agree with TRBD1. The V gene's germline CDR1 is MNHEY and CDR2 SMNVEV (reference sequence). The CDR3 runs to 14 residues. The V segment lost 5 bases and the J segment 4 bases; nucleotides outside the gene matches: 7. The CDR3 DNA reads TGTGCCAGCAGTCTCTCGCGACAGGGAGAGACCCAGTACTTC. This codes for CASSLSRQGETQYF.

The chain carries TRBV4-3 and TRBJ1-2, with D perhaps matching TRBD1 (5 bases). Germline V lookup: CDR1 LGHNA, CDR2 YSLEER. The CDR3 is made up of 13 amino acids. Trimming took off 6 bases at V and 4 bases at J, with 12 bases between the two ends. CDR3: CASSHDRSYGYTF. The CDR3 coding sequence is TGCGCCAGCAGTCATGACAGAAGCTATGGCTACACCTTC.

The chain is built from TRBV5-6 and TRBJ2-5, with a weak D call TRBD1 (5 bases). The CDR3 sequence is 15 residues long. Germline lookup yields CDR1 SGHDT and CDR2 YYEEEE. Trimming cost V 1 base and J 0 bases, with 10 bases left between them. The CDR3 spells CASSLRQFHQETQYF. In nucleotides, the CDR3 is TGTGCCAGCAGCTTGCGACAGTTTCACCAAGAGACCCAGTACTTC.

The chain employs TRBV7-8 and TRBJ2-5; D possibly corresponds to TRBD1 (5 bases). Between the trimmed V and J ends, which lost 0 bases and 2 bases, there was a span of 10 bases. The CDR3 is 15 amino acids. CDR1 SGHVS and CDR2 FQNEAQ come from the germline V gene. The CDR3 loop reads CASSLAPGKQETQYF. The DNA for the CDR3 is TGTGCCAGCAGCTTAGCCCCAGGGAAACAAGAGACCCAGTACTTC.

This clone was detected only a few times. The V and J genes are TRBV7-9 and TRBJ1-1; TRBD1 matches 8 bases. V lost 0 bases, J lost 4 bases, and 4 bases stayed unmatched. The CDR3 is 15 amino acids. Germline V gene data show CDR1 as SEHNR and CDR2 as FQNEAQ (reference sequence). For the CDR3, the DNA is TGTGCCAGCAGCTTAGCCAGGGGGCTGGGCACTGAAGCTTTCTTT. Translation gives CASSLARGLGTEAFF.

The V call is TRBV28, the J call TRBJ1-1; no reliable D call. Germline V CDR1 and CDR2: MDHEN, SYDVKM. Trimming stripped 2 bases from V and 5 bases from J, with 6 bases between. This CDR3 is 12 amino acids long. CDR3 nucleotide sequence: TGTGCCAGCAGTTTAGAGAGGACTGAAGCTTTCTTT. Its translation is CASSLERTEAFF. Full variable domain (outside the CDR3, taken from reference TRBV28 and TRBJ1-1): DVKVTQSSRYLVKRTGEKVFLECVQDMDHENMFWYRQDPGLGLRLIYFSYDVKMKEKGDIPEGYSVSREKKERFSLILESASTNQTSMYLCASSLERTEAFFGQGTRLTVV.

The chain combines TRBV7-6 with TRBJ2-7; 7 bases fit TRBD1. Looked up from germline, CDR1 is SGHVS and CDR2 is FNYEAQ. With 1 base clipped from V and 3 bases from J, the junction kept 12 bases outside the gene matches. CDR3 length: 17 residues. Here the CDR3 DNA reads TGTGCCAGCAGCTTAGTACCGACCGGGACAGCGAACTACGAGCAGTACTTC. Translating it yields CASSLVPTGTANYEQYF.

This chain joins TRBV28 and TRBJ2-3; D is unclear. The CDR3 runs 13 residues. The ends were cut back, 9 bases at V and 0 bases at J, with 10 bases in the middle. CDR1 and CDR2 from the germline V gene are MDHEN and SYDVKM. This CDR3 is CASDGSSTDTQYF. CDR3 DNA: TGTGCCAGTGACGGTAGCAGCACAGATACGCAGTATTTT.

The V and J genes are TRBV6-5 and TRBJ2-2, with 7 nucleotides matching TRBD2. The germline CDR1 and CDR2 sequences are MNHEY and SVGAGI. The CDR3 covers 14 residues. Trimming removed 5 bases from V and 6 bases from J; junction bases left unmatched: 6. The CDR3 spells CASSEGTNAGELFF. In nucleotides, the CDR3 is TGTGCCAGCAGTGAAGGGACTAACGCCGGGGAGCTGTTTTTT.

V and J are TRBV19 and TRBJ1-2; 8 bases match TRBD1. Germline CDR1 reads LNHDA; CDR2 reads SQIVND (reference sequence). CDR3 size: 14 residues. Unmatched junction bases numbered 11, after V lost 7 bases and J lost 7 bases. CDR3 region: CASTPGQGESGYTF. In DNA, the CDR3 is TGTGCCAGTACTCCCGGACAGGGCGAAAGTGGCTACACCTTC. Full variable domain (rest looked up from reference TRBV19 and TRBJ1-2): DGGITQSPKYLFRKEGQNVTLSCEQNLNHDAMYWYRQDPGQGLRLIYYSQIVNDFQKGDIAEGYSVSREKKESFPLTVTSAQKNPTAFYLCASTPGQGESGYTFGSGTRLTVV.

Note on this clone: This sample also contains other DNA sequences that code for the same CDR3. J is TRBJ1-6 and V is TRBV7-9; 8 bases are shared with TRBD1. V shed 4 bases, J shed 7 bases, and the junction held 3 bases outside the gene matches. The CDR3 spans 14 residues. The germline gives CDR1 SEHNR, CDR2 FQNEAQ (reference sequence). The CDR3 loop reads CASSSGQGNSPLHF. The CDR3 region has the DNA TGTGCCAGCAGCTCCGGACAGGGAAATTCACCCCTCCACTTT.

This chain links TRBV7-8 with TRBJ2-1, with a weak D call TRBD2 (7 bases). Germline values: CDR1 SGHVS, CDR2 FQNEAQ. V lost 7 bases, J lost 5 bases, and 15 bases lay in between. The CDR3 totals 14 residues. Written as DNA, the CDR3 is TGTGCCAGCATCTCCGGGGGGCCTAACAATGAGCAGTTCTTC. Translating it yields CASISGGPNNEQFF.